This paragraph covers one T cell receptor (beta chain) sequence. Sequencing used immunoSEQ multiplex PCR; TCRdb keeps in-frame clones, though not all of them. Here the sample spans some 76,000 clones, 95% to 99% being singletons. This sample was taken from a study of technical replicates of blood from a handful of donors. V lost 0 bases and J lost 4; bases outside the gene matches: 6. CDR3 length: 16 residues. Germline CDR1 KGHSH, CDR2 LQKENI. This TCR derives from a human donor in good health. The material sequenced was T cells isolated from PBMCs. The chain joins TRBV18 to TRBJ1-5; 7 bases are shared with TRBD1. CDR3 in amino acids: CASSPPSAGGNQPQHF. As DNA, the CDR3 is TGTGCCAGCTCACCACCGTCGGCAGGGGGGAATCAGCCCCAGCATTTT. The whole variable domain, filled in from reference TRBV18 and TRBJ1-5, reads NAGVMQNPRHLVRRRGQEARLRCSPMKGHSHVYWYRQLPEEGLKFMVYLQKENIIDESGMPKERFSAEFPKEGPSILRIQQVVRGDSAAYFCASSPPSAGGNQPQHFGDGTRLSIL.